This is a list of T cell receptor beta chains from one sample in a study of OX40 agonist ivuxolimab in advanced cancers. Produced via immunoSEQ multiplex PCR; TCRdb's table is partial and in-frame only. The top ten clones hold about an eighth of a sample with 12,000 or so clones, approximately 78% of them seen once. The sequencing used CD4+ or CD8+ T cells sorted from blood, collected in a trial of the OX40 agonist ivuxolimab. The receptor set was obtained from an adult with an advanced solid tumor such as melanoma, head and neck, liver or kidney cancer. Both conserved end residues are part of each CDR3. D genes are given only for firm matches. Where a row states a size, it is once, few, many or the class of an expanded clone; other rows omit it.

v_call	clone_size	j_call	d_call	cdr3_aa	cdr3_nt
TRBV18	NA	TRBJ1-6	TRBD1	CASSSSAGGNSPLHF	TGTGCCAGCTCATCGAGCGCAGGGGGCAATTCACCCCTCCACTTT
TRBV29-1	NA	TRBJ1-1	NA	CSVGLGGRTEAFF	TGCAGCGTTGGGCTGGGGGGTCGGACTGAAGCTTTCTTT
TRBV1	once	TRBJ2-7	NA	CTSSQDLRPGFSYEQYF	TGCACCAGCAGCCAAGATCTTCGACCCGGGTTCTCCTACGAGCAGTACTTC
TRBV5-6	NA	TRBJ2-3	NA	CASSGRRIFSTDTQYF	TGTGCCAGCAGCGGCCGGAGGATCTTTAGCACAGATACGCAGTATTTT
TRBV4-1	NA	TRBJ2-7	TRBD1	CASSVDRGAYEQYF	TGCGCCAGCAGCGTAGACAGGGGAGCCTACGAGCAGTACTTC
TRBV7-9	NA	TRBJ2-2	NA	CASINPPGAVTGELFF	TGTGCCAGCATCAACCCACCCGGGGCCGTAACCGGGGAGCTGTTTTTT
TRBV27	NA	TRBJ2-3	NA	CASSITADPSTDTQYF	TGTGCCAGCAGTATAACGGCCGATCCCAGCACAGATACGCAGTATTTT
TRBV4-1	NA	TRBJ2-3	NA	CASSLQDGGTSTDTQYF	TGCGCCAGCAGCCTTCAAGATGGGGGAACAAGCACAGATACGCAGTATTTT
TRBV5-1	NA	TRBJ2-1	NA	CASSLYPDYNEQFF	TGCGCCAGCAGCTTGTATCCAGATTACAATGAGCAGTTCTTC
TRBV27	NA	TRBJ2-5	TRBD2	CASSLLGTSGPRPETQYF	TGTGCCAGCAGTTTATTGGGGACTAGCGGTCCCCGGCCGGAGACCCAGTACTTC
TRBV2	NA	TRBJ2-7	NA	CASSLSGFNEQYF	TGTGCCAGCTCCCTATCCGGGTTTAACGAGCAGTACTTC
TRBV27	NA	TRBJ1-1	NA	CASISTGEAFF	TGTGCCAGCATTTCAACAGGGGAAGCTTTCTTT
TRBV5-1	NA	TRBJ1-1	NA	CASRSGVSEAFF	TGCGCCAGCAGGTCCGGGGTATCTGAAGCTTTCTTT
TRBV4-1	NA	TRBJ1-5	NA	CASSPTVANQPQHF	TGCGCCAGCAGCCCTACCGTTGCCAATCAGCCCCAGCATTTT
TRBV6-5	medium-sized	TRBJ1-1	NA	CASTLTGPLYTEAFF	TGTGCCAGCACCCTCACGGGTCCACTCTACACTGAAGCTTTCTTT
TRBV7-3	NA	TRBJ2-2	TRBD2	CASSSLAGGINTGELFF	TGTGCCAGCAGCTCACTAGCGGGGGGCATTAACACCGGGGAGCTGTTTTTT
TRBV1	NA	TRBJ2-3	NA	CTSSRDYQTGGAFTDTQYF	TGCACCAGCAGCCGAGATTATCAAACAGGGGGCGCGTTCACAGATACGCAGTATTTT
TRBV6-4	NA	TRBJ1-2	NA	CASSNGKGYTF	TGTGCCAGCAGTAACGGGAAGGGCTACACCTTC
TRBV2	NA	TRBJ2-5	NA	CASTGFGETQYF	TGTGCCAGCACCGGGTTTGGAGAGACCCAGTACTTC
TRBV7-9	NA	TRBJ2-1	NA	CASSLGGGGFYNEQFF	TGTGCCAGCAGCTTAGGTGGAGGCGGGTTTTACAATGAGCAGTTCTTC
TRBV5-1	NA	TRBJ1-1	TRBD1	CASGPDRGAGRVEAFF	TGCGCCAGCGGCCCGGACAGGGGAGCGGGTAGGGTTGAAGCTTTCTTT
TRBV6-5	NA	TRBJ1-1	NA	CASSYVGEAFF	TGTGCCAGCAGTTACGTGGGTGAAGCTTTCTTT
TRBV7-3	NA	TRBJ2-1	TRBD2	CASSQGLAGDWGKQFF	TGTGCCAGCAGCCAGGGACTAGCGGGTGACTGGGGGAAGCAGTTCTTC
TRBV6-1	NA	TRBJ2-1	TRBD2	CASSELAGSSFNEQFF	TGTGCCAGCAGTGAATTAGCGGGATCTTCCTTCAATGAGCAGTTCTTC
TRBV5-1	once	TRBJ2-1	TRBD2	CASSLGTSGYSYNEQFF	TGCGCCAGCAGCTTGGGGACTAGCGGGTACTCCTACAATGAGCAGTTCTTC
TRBV5-8	NA	TRBJ2-1	TRBD1	CASSLYSQGVLEQFF	TGTGCCAGCAGCTTGTACTCACAGGGGGTCCTTGAGCAGTTCTTC
TRBV7-7	once	TRBJ2-5	NA	CASTTAGAQYF	TGTGCTAGCACAACCGCCGGGGCCCAGTACTTC
TRBV6-5	NA	TRBJ2-1	NA	CASGGMDEQFF	TGTGCCAGCGGCGGGATGGATGAGCAGTTCTTC
TRBV4-1	NA	TRBJ1-2	NA	CASSQEKSRLDGYTF	TGCGCCAGCAGCCAAGAAAAGTCTCGATTGGATGGCTACACCTTC
TRBV12-5	few	TRBJ2-5	NA	CASGFSLATETQYF	TGTGCTAGTGGTTTTTCCTTAGCGACAGAGACCCAGTACTTC
TRBV18	NA	TRBJ2-7	NA	CASSPRIDEQYF	TGTGCCAGCTCACCACGGATAGACGAGCAGTACTTC
TRBV7-8	NA	TRBJ2-3	TRBD2	CASRELAGVTDTQYF	TGTGCCAGCCGCGAACTAGCGGGGGTCACAGATACGCAGTATTTT
TRBV2	NA	TRBJ2-7	NA	CASSGPGPPRKSSYEQYF	TGTGCCAGCAGTGGACCGGGACCTCCGCGAAAGAGTTCCTACGAGCAGTACTTC
TRBV9	NA	TRBJ2-7	NA	CASSVLGVRGEQYF	TGTGCCAGCAGCGTATTAGGGGTGAGGGGCGAGCAGTACTTC
TRBV7-3	NA	TRBJ1-1	NA	CASSSVWGTEAFF	TGTGCCAGCAGCTCCGTGTGGGGCACTGAAGCTTTCTTT
TRBV2	NA	TRBJ2-5	TRBD1	CASQIGQGIQETQYF	TGTGCCAGCCAAATAGGACAGGGAATACAAGAGACCCAGTACTTC
TRBV30	NA	TRBJ1-2	NA	CAWSGGGTFYGYTF	TGTGCCTGGAGTGGCGGGGGTACCTTCTATGGCTACACCTTC
TRBV6-6	once	TRBJ2-5	NA	CASTIAAEETQYF	TGTGCCAGCACGATAGCGGCGGAAGAGACCCAGTACTTC
TRBV19	NA	TRBJ2-7	NA	CASSILIGKYEQYF	TGTGCCAGTAGTATTTTGATCGGAAAATACGAGCAGTACTTC
TRBV9	NA	TRBJ2-1	TRBD1	CASTRTGGYNEQFF	TGTGCCAGCACTAGGACAGGGGGCTACAATGAGCAGTTCTTC
TRBV9	NA	TRBJ2-7	NA	CASSVGANYEQYF	TGTGCCAGCAGCGTCGGGGCAAACTACGAGCAGTACTTC
TRBV2	NA	TRBJ2-1	NA	CASSPEGGEQFF	TGTGCCAGCAGCCCTGAGGGGGGCGAGCAGTTCTTC
TRBV27	NA	TRBJ2-7	NA	CATLTGILSYEQYF	TGTGCCACCCTGACCGGGATACTGTCCTACGAGCAGTACTTC
TRBV5-1	NA	TRBJ1-4	TRBD1	CASSAGTVNEKLFF	TGCGCCAGCAGCGCGGGGACAGTTAATGAAAAACTGTTTTTT
TRBV15	NA	TRBJ2-5	NA	CATSRDRQGWETQYF	TGTGCCACCAGCAGAGACCGTCAAGGATGGGAGACCCAGTACTTC
TRBV7-8	NA	TRBJ2-7	NA	CASSFRDSLYEQYF	TGTGCCAGCAGCTTTAGAGACAGCCTCTACGAGCAGTACTTC
TRBV5-1	NA	TRBJ2-2	NA	CASSTGTSITGELFF	TGCGCCAGCAGCACGGGGACTTCGATCACCGGGGAGCTGTTTTTT
TRBV27	NA	TRBJ1-2	NA	CASSLFNTGNYGYTF	TGTGCCAGCAGTTTATTCAATACGGGCAACTATGGCTACACCTTC
TRBV7-2	NA	TRBJ2-7	TRBD2	CASSPGLAGGRSYEQYF	TGTGCCAGCAGCCCAGGACTAGCGGGGGGCCGGTCCTACGAGCAGTACTTC
TRBV14	NA	TRBJ2-7	NA	CASSPWGGTPYEQYF	TGTGCCAGCAGCCCCTGGGGCGGGACCCCCTACGAGCAGTACTTC
TRBV7-9	NA	TRBJ2-2	NA	CASSLGTGELFF	TGTGCCAGCAGCTTAGGCACCGGGGAGCTGTTTTTT
TRBV9	NA	TRBJ2-5	TRBD1	CASSVAWGTGDRETQYF	TGTGCCAGCAGCGTAGCGTGGGGGACAGGGGACCGGGAGACCCAGTACTTC
TRBV28	NA	TRBJ1-2	TRBD1	CASSELTGEIFGYTF	TGTGCCAGCAGTGAACTCACAGGGGAAATATTTGGCTACACCTTC